What follows is one T cell receptor (beta chain) and its context. What it recognizes is unknown. TCR beta CDR3 sequences were amplified from RNA transcripts. In the first-round RT-PCR of the TCR CDR3, the HTBI primer set was used. TCRdb re-derived calls from the multiplex PCR reads in MiXCR, one entry per CDR3 protein. The table shows roughly 700,000 distinct CDR3 sequences, with around 15% occurring only once. The data stem from a study of T cells in Graves' hyperthyroidism and ophthalmopathy. Findings and limits, study-wide: Most thyroid clonotypes with frequency above 0.001 were detected in blood. Ophthalmopathy was predicted by the model a median of about 6.7 months ahead of onset.

Germline V lookup: CDR1 MNHNY, CDR2 SVGAGI (reference sequence). CDR3 length equals 13 residues. The clonotype originates from a woman younger than 35 with Graves' hyperthyroidism. The V and J genes are TRBV6-6 and TRBJ2-7; D gene uncertain. Matching the DNA end better, TRBJ2-1 makes the J call doubtful. The sequencing sample was made of blood. The DNA for the CDR3 is TGTGCCAGCAGTTACTCGGGTTCCTACGAGCAGTTCTTC. Translating gives CASSYSGSYEQFF.